The source of this T cell receptor (beta chain) is a study of blood T cells in healthy people across ages. The V end lost 8 bases, the J end lost 0 bases, and 10 bases lay between the germline ends. Germline V gives CDR1 SEHNR, CDR2 FQNEAQ (reference sequence). There are 13 residues in the CDR3. A second PCR, run for about 6 to 12 cycles, used a sample-barcoded 5' primer plus a J-beta primer mix. Template switching added a 12-random-nucleotide identifier to every cDNA molecule. Via MiXCR, TCRdb re-called the 5' RACE reads, giving one row per CDR3 protein. The data contain 800,000 to 1,300,000 distinct CDR3 sequences, 20% to 25% of them singletons. Peripheral blood, about 9.8 milliliters per donor, was collected. Extraction of total RNA produced a minimum of 6 micrograms from each sample. The sample was also linked to a second study, of T cells of mothers and their children. That paper adds: Normalized overlap was always slightly, never significantly, higher in related than unrelated mother-child pairs.

This clonotype originated in a girl aged 2 to 9 in good health. The chain uses TRBV7-9 and TRBJ2-5; D is unclear. Sequencing was carried out using blood. This CDR3 reads CASLATNQETQYF. CDR3 bases: TGTGCCAGCCTGGCGACGAACCAAGAGACCCAGTACTTC.